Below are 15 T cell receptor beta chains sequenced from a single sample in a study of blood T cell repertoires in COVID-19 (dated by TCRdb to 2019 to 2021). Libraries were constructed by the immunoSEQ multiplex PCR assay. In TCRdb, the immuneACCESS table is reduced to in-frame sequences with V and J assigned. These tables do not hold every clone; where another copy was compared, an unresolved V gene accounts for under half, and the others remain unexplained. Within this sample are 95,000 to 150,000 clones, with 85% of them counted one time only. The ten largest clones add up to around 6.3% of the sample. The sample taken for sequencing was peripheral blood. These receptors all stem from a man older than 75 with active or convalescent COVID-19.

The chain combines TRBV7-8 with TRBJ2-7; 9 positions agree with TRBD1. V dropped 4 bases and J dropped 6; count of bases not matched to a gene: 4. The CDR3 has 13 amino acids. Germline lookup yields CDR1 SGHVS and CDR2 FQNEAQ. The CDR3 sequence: CASSSGQGSEQYF. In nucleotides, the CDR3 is TGTGCCAGCAGCTCGGGACAGGGCTCCGAGCAGTACTTC.

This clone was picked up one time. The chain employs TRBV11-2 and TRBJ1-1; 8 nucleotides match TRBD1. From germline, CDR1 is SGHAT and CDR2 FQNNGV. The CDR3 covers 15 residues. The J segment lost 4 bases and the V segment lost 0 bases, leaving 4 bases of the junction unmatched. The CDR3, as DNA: TGTGCCAGCAGCTTAGATCTAACAGGGGGCACTGAAGCTTTCTTT. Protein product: CASSLDLTGGTEAFF.

Here the CDR3 reads CASSQSGTVVREQYF. As DNA, the CDR3 is TGTGCCAGCAGCCAGTCCGGGACAGTGGTGAGAGAGCAGTACTTC. The chain links TRBV14 to TRBJ2-7; 7 nucleotides line up with TRBD1. Per the germline V gene, CDR1 is SGHDN and CDR2 is FVKESK. Unmatched junction bases numbered 12, after V lost 3 bases and J lost 7 bases. The CDR3 is made up of 15 amino acids.

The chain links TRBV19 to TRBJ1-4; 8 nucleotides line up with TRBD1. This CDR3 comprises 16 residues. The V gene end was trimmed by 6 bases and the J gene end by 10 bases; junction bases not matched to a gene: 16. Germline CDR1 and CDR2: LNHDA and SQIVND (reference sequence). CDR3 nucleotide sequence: TGTGCCAGTAGCCTCCCCATCGGGACAGGACCAGGAAAACTGTTTTTT. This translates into CASSLPIGTGPGKLFF.

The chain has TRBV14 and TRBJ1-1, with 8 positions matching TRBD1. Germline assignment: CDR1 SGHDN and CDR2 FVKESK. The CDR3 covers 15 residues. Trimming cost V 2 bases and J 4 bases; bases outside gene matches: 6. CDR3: CASSQFRTGTTEAFF. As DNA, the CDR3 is TGTGCCAGCAGCCAATTCCGGACAGGGACCACTGAAGCTTTCTTT.

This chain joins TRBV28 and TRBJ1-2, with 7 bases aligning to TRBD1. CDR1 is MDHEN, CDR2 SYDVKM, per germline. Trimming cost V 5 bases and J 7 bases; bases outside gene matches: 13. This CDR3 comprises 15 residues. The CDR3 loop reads CASSKGQEPPSGYTF. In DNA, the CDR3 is TGTGCCAGCAGTAAAGGACAGGAACCCCCCTCTGGCTACACCTTC.

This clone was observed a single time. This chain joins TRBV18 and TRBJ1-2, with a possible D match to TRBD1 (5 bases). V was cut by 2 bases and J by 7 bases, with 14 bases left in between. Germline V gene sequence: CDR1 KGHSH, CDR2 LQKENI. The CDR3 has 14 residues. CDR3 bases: TGTGCCAGCTCACCAAATGGCAGGGATGCTGGCTACACCTTC. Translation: CASSPNGRDAGYTF. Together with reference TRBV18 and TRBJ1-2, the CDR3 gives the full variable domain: NAGVMQNPRHLVRRRGQEARLRCSPMKGHSHVYWYRQLPEEGLKFMVYLQKENIIDESGMPKERFSAEFPKEGPSILRIQQVVRGDSAAYFCASSPNGRDAGYTFGSGTRLTVV.

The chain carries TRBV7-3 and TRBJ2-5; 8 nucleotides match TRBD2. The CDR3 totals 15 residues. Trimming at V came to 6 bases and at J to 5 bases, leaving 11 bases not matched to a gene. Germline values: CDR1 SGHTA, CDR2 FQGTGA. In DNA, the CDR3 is TGTGCCAGCAGTCCCAGCGGGAGCCGTTTTGAGACCCAGTACTTC. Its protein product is CASSPSGSRFETQYF.

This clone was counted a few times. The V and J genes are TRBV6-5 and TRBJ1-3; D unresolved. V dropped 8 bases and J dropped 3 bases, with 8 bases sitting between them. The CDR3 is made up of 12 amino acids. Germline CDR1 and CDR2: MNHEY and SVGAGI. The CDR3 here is CASLGLGNTIYF. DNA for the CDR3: TGTGCCAGCCTGGGCCTTGGAAACACCATATATTTT.

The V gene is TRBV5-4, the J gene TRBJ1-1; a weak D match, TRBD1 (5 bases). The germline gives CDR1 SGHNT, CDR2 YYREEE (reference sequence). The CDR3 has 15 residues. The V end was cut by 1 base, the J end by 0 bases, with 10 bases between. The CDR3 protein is CASSLTGTMNTEAFF. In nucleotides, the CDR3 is TGTGCCAGCAGCTTGACAGGTACTATGAACACTGAAGCTTTCTTT.

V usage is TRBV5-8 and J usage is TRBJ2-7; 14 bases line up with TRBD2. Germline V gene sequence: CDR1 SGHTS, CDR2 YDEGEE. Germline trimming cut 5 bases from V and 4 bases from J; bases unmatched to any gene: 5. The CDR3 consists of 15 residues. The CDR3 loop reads CASRYRLAGGYEQYF. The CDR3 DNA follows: TGTGCCAGCAGGTACCGACTAGCGGGAGGGTACGAGCAGTACTTC.

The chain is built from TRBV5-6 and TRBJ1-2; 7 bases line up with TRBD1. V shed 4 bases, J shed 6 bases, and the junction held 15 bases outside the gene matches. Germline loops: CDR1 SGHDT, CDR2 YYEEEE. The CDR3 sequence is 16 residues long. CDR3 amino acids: CASSLFWRTGDNGYTF. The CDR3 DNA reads TGTGCCAGCAGCCTCTTTTGGAGGACAGGCGACAATGGCTACACCTTC.

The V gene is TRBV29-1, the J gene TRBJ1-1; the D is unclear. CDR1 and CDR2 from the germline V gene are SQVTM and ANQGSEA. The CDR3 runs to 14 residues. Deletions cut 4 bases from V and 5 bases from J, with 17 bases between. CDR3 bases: TGCAGCGTTGTGGTTCGGGGTTCGGGGACTGAAGCTTTCTTT. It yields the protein CSVVVRGSGTEAFF.

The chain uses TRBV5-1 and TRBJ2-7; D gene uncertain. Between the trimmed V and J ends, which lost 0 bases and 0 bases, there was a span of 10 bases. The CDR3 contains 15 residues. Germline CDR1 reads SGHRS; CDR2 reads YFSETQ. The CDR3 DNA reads TGCGCCAGCAGCTTGGCAGGCTCGAGCTCCTACGAGCAGTACTTC. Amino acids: CASSLAGSSSYEQYF.

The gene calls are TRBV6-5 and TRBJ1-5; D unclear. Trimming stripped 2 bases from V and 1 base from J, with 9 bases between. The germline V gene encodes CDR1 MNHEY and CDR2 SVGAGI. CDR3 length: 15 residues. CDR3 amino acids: CASSYEGGSNQPQHF. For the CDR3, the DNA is TGTGCCAGCAGTTACGAGGGTGGGAGCAATCAGCCCCAGCATTTT.